Below, 24 T cell receptor beta chains from the same sample are listed, as sequenced in a study of metastatic and nonmetastatic thyroid tumors. Treatment of any kind had been given to no patient before thyroid surgery. MiXCR was used by TCRdb to re-call the PCR reads. The sample has 5,000 to 7,500 clones, around 30% seen once. The sequenced sample was adjacent normal tissue. The receptors here all came from a female donor with papillary thyroid cancer or a benign thyroid nodule (not recorded which). Some clones in this sample may be carry-over from other donors' samples.

As concerns this clone: One end of the junction is discordant with germline, which a read error may explain. The chain joins TRBV6-1 to TRBJ1-1; D not resolved. This CDR3 spans 15 amino acids. Germline CDR1 MNHNS, CDR2 SASEGT. The CDR3 spells CAGSAGFHLNTEAFF. CDR3 coding DNA: TGTGCCGGCAGTGCCGGCTTTCATCTGAACACTGAAGCTTTCTTT.

The rearrangement uses TRBV20-1 and TRBJ1-1, with D possibly matching TRBD1 (5 bases). Germline-derived CDR1 and CDR2 are DFQATT and SNEGSKA (reference sequence). The CDR3 loop spans 15 amino acids. V lost 3 bases and J lost 11, with 25 bases in between. CDR3 amino acids: CSARGDFLERGAAFF. CDR3 nucleotides: TGCAGTGCTAGGGGGGACTTTTTAGAACGAGGTGCGGCTTTCTTT.

The chain links TRBV2 to TRBJ2-7; TRBD1 might be the D (6 bases). The V gene's germline CDR1 is SNHLY and CDR2 FYNNEI. CDR3 length: 13 residues. V gave up 3 bases and J gave up 5 bases, with 11 bases separating them. CDR3: CASSEQGINEQYF. CDR3 nucleotides: TGTGCCAGCAGTGAGCAGGGGATCAACGAGCAGTACTTC.

This chain connects TRBV20-1 to TRBJ2-5; TRBD2 agrees at 8 bases. The junction had 10 bases not matched to a gene; V was cut back by 5 bases and J by 5 bases. The germline CDR1 and CDR2 sequences are DFQATT and SNEGSKA (reference sequence). The CDR3 loop spans 14 amino acids. This chain's CDR3 is CSAPLSGRRETQYF. DNA for the CDR3: TGCAGTGCTCCCCTCAGCGGGAGACGGGAGACCCAGTACTTC.

Worth noting for this clone: A read error may account for a junction end that differs from germline. This chain connects TRBV11-2 to TRBJ2-1, with D perhaps TRBD2 (7 bases). The germline V gene has CDR1 SGHAT and CDR2 FQNNGV. This CDR3 has 15 residues. CDR3 sequence: CASRSEGGPDNEQFF. CDR3 bases: TGTGCCAGCAGGTCAGAGGGGGGGCCGGACAATGAACAGTTCTTC.

V and J are TRBV4-3 and TRBJ2-7; D possibly corresponds to TRBD2 (5 bases). Trimming removed 4 bases from V and 0 bases from J, with 13 bases in between. The CDR3 runs 15 residues. CDR1 is LGHNA and CDR2 is YSLEER in the germline V gene. CDR3 loop: CASSPAVGSSYEQYF. The CDR3 DNA follows: TGCGCCAGCAGCCCGGCCGTAGGGAGCTCCTACGAGCAGTACTTC.

The rearrangement uses TRBV7-2 and TRBJ1-5; TRBD1 might be the D (5 bases). The CDR3 is 15 amino acids. Trimming stripped 5 bases from V and 1 base from J, with 12 bases between. Germline CDR1 and CDR2: SGHTA and FQGNSA. In DNA, the CDR3 is TGTGCCAGCAGCCAATTCGGGGGGAGCAATCAGCCCCAGCATTTT. This codes for CASSQFGGSNQPQHF.

This clone showed up just a few times. The chain uses TRBV6-1 and TRBJ1-1; D remains unclear. The CDR3 has 13 amino acids. Deletions cut 4 bases from V and 5 bases from J, with 11 bases between. CDR1 and CDR2 from the germline V gene are MNHNS and SASEGT. The CDR3 reads CASSAMVWTEAFF. The CDR3 nucleotides read TGTGCCAGCAGTGCTATGGTTTGGACTGAAGCTTTCTTT.

The chain carries TRBV5-1 and TRBJ1-1; TRBD1 matches 8 bases. Unmatched junction bases numbered 12, after V lost 0 bases and J lost 11 bases. Germline CDR1 is SGHRS and CDR2 is YFSETQ. The CDR3 spans 15 residues. CDR3: CASSLAEGDRNVAFF. As DNA, the CDR3 is TGCGCCAGCAGCTTGGCGGAGGGGGACAGGAATGTGGCTTTCTTT. The full variable domain, with the rest looked up from reference TRBV5-1 and TRBJ1-1, is KAGVTQTPRYLIKTRGQQVTLSCSPISGHRSVSWYQQTPGQGLQFLFEYFSETQRNKGNFPGRFSGRQFSNSRSEMNVSTLELGDSALYLCASSLAEGDRNVAFFGQGTRLTVV.

This clone was counted between two and nine times. The genes are TRBV6-1 and TRBJ2-5; D call uncertain. Trimming removed 6 bases at V and 4 bases at J, with 12 bases between. Germline values: CDR1 MNHNS, CDR2 SASEGT. The CDR3 has 13 residues. The CDR3 is CASSQSRRETQYF. Written as DNA, the CDR3 is TGTGCCAGCAGCCAAAGTAGGCGAGAGACCCAGTACTTC.

This clone was recorded a few times. The rearrangement uses TRBV30 and TRBJ1-1; D gene uncertain. The CDR3 spans 14 residues. CDR1 is GTSNPN, CDR2 SVGIG, per germline (reference sequence). V was pared by 4 bases and J by 1 base, with 13 bases between. The CDR3 here is CAWNQEVPNTEAFF. The CDR3 DNA sequence: TGTGCCTGGAACCAGGAAGTCCCGAACACTGAAGCTTTCTTT.

The CDR3 protein is CASSSLAVLHNYGYTF. CDR3 bases: TGTGCCAGTAGTAGCCTCGCGGTTCTGCATAACTATGGCTACACCTTC. The V and J genes are TRBV19 and TRBJ1-2, with unresolved D. Germline-derived CDR1 and CDR2 are LNHDA and SQIVND (reference sequence). With 4 bases removed from V and 1 base from J, the gap between germline ends came to 16 bases. This CDR3 comprises 16 residues.

The chain carries TRBV28 and TRBJ1-2; TRBD1 is a possible D gene (6 bases). The CDR3 is made up of 16 amino acids. Looked up from germline, CDR1 is MDHEN and CDR2 is SYDVKM. Trimming shortened V by 7 bases and J by 4 bases, and 22 bases separated the two germline ends. The DNA for the CDR3 is TGTGCCAGCAAACTCGGTGGGCAGGGGAGTAGCTATGGCTACACCTTC. Translating it yields CASKLGGQGSSYGYTF.

The chain has TRBV7-2 and TRBJ1-2; D is possibly TRBD1 (5 bases). Germline V gene lookup returns CDR1 SGHTA and CDR2 FQGNSA. V was shortened by 5 bases and J by 7 bases, with 17 bases between the two germline ends. This CDR3 has 14 amino acids. DNA for the CDR3: TGTGCCAGCAGCCCATCCCTATGGACACTTGGCTACACCTTC. Translating it yields CASSPSLWTLGYTF.

The table lists this clone with a few counts. This chain uses TRBV6-4 with TRBJ2-1, with 12 bases lining up with TRBD1. This CDR3 region has 17 residues. V was clipped by 8 bases and J by 3 bases; unmatched bases: 11. Germline loops: CDR1 MRHNA, CDR2 SNTAGT. CDR3 amino acids: CASSPGTGGARYNEQFF. CDR3 bases: TGTGCCAGCTCCCCCGGGACAGGGGGCGCCCGCTACAATGAGCAGTTCTTC.

The V call is TRBV6-2 or TRBV6-3, the J call TRBJ2-7; no firm D call. Germline CDR1 and CDR2: MNHEY and SVGEGT. CDR3 length: 14 amino acids. V was trimmed by 7 bases and J by 3 bases, leaving 16 bases between them. CDR3 nucleotides: TGTGCCAGCACCCCCGCCGACCGATTCTACGAGCAGTACTTC. Its protein is CASTPADRFYEQYF.

Comment on this clone: A clone one base away is much larger, so this may be a read error. At the DNA level, this CDR3 is encoded by other sequences in the same sample as well. This chain joins TRBV28 and TRBJ1-1, with TRBD1 matching over 7 bases. V dropped 2 bases and J dropped 3; count of bases not matched to a gene: 15. Germline V gene lookup returns CDR1 MDHEN and CDR2 SYDVKM. The CDR3 has 18 amino acids. CDR3 in amino acids: CASSLEGRGYLGYTEAFF. In nucleotides, the CDR3 is TGTGCCAGCAGTTTAGAGGGCAGGGGGTACTTGGGGTACACTGAAGCTTTCTTT.

This rearrangement joins TRBV7-9 to TRBJ2-1, with D tentatively TRBD2 (5 bases). Germline V gene lookup returns CDR1 SEHNR and CDR2 FQNEAQ (reference sequence). The CDR3 consists of 13 residues. The V end was cut by 3 bases, the J end by 9 bases, with 12 bases between. The CDR3 spells CASSFPVGGEQFF. CDR3 bases: TGTGCCAGCAGCTTCCCGGTAGGAGGTGAGCAGTTCTTC.

The chain joins TRBV20-1 to TRBJ2-3, with 12 bases lining up with TRBD2. CDR1 DFQATT and CDR2 SNEGSKA come from the germline V gene (reference sequence). The V and J ends lost 0 bases and 9 bases, in that order; junction bases with no gene match: 7. The CDR3 contains 15 residues. CDR3 region: CSARDDLAGGRTQYF. CDR3 sequence (DNA): TGCAGTGCTAGAGATGATCTAGCGGGAGGGAGGACGCAGTATTTT.

As regards this clone: This same CDR3 is encoded by further DNA sequences in the sample. This chain uses TRBV6-1 with TRBJ1-2, with D tentatively TRBD1 (6 bases). Trimming took 6 bases from V and 1 from J, leaving 9 bases between them. The CDR3 loop spans 13 amino acids. Germline CDR1 and CDR2: MNHNS and SASEGT. CDR3 sequence (DNA): TGTGCCAGCAGACAGGGTTTTAACTATGGCTACACCTTC. This sequence encodes CASRQGFNYGYTF.

With regard to this clone: The conserved closing phenylalanine or tryptophan is absent in this CDR3, likely reflecting a read error. The CDR3 DNA sequence: TGTGCCAGCAGCTTTGGTGCGGACTACGAGCAGTACTCC. It is translated as CASSFGADYEQYS. This rearrangement joins TRBV5-5 to TRBJ2-7; D gene uncertain. CDR3 length: 13 residues. Germline CDR1 reads SGHKS; CDR2 reads YYEKEE (reference sequence). V gave up 2 bases and J gave up 3 bases, with 9 bases separating them.

The chain carries TRBV6-1 and TRBJ2-7, with D possibly TRBD1 on 6 matching bases. V was trimmed by 5 bases and J by 0 bases, leaving 11 bases between them. Germline lookup yields CDR1 MNHNS and CDR2 SASEGT. This CDR3 comprises 14 residues. CDR3 region: CASSTGQSSYEQYF. Here the CDR3 DNA reads TGTGCCAGCAGTACCGGACAGAGCTCCTACGAGCAGTACTTC.

This clone has a handful of counts. This same CDR3 is encoded by further DNA sequences in the sample. The chain has TRBV3-1 and TRBJ2-1; D possibly corresponds to TRBD2 (6 bases). Germline CDR1 LGHDT, CDR2 YNNKEL (reference sequence). V gave up 4 bases and J gave up 2 bases, with 12 bases separating them. CDR3 length: 15 residues. The CDR3 reads CASSPSRGAYNEQFF. The CDR3 DNA sequence: TGTGCCAGCAGCCCATCGCGGGGCGCCTACAATGAGCAGTTCTTC.

V gene TRBV20-1 combines with J gene TRBJ1-4, with 9 bases lining up with TRBD1. CDR1 DFQATT and CDR2 SNEGSKA come from the germline V gene (reference sequence). After removal of 5 bases from V and 3 bases from J, the junction contained 1 base not matched to a gene. The CDR3 totals 13 residues. CDR3 residues: CSARTGANEKLFF. As DNA, the CDR3 is TGCAGTGCTCGGACAGGGGCTAATGAAAAACTGTTTTTT.